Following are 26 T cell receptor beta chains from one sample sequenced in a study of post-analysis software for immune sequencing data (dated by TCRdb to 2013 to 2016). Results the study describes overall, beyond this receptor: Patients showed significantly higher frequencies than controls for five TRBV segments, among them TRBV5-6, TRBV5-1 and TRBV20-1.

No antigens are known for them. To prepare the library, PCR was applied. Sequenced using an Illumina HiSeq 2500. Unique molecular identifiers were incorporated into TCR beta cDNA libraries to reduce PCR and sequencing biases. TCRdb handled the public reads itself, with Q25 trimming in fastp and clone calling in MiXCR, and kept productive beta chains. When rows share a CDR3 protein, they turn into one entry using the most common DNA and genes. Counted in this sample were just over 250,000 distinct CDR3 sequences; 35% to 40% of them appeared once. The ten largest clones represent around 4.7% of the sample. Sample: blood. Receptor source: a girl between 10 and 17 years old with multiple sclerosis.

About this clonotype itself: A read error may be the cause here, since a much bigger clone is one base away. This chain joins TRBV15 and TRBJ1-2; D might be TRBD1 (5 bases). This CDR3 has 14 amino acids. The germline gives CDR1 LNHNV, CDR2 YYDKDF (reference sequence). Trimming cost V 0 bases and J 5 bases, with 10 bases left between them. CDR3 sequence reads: CATSRDVGGYGYTF. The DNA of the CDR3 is TGTGCCACCAGCAGAGATGTGGGGGGTTATGGCTACACCTTC. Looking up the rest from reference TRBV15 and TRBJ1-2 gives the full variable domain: DAMVIQNPRYQVTQFGKPVTLSCSQTLNHNVMYWYQQKSSQAPKLLFHYYDKDFNNEADTPDNFQSRRPNTSFCFLDIRSPGLGDTAMYLCATSRDVGGYGYTFGSGTRLTVV.

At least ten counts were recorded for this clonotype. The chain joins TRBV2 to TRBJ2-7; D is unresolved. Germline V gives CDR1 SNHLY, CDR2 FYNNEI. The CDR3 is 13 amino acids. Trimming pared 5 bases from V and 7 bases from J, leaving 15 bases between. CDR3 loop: CASSYDKVGEQYF. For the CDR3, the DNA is TGTGCCAGCAGTTACGATAAAGTAGGGGAGCAGTACTTC.

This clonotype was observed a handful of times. DNA for the CDR3: TGCAGCGTTGGACTAGCGGGGAATGGGGAGCAGTTCTTC. As protein: CSVGLAGNGEQFF. The chain joins TRBV29-1 to TRBJ2-1; TRBD2 aligns across 11 bases. V was pared by 4 bases and J by 10 bases, with 6 bases of the junction left unmatched. Germline V lookup: CDR1 SQVTM, CDR2 ANQGSEA. This CDR3 contains 13 residues.

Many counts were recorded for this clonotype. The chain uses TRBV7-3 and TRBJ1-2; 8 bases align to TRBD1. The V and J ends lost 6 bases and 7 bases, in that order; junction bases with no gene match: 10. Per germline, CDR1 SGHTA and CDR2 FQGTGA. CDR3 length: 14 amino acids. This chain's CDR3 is CASRRDRGYGGYTF. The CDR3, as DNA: TGTGCCAGCAGGCGTGACAGGGGTTATGGTGGCTACACCTTC.

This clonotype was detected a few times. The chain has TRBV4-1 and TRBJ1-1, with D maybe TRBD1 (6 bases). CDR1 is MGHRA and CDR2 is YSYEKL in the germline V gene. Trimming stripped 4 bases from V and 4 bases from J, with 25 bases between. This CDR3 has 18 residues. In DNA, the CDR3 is TGCGCCAGCAGCCGACTCCAATGGGGGCACAAGGGGATCACTGAAGCTTTCTTT. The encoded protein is CASSRLQWGHKGITEAFF.

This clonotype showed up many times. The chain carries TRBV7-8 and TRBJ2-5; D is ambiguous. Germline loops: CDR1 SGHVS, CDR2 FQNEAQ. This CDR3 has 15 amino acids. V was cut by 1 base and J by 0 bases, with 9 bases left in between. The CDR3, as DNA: TGTGCCAGCAGCTTAGGGTCAGGAGACCAAGAGACCCAGTACTTC. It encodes CASSLGSGDQETQYF.

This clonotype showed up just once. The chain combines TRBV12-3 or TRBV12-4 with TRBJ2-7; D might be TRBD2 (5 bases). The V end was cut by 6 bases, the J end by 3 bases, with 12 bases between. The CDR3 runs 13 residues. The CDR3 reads CASRSGVLYEQYF. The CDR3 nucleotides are TGTGCCAGCAGATCCGGGGTGCTCTACGAGCAGTACTTC.

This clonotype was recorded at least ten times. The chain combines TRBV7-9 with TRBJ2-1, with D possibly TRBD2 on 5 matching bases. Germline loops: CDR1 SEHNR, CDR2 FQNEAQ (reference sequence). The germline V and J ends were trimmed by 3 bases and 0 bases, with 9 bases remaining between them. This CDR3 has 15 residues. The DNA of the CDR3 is TGTGCCAGCAGCTTTAGCGAAAGCTCCTACAATGAGCAGTTCTTC. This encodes CASSFSESSYNEQFF. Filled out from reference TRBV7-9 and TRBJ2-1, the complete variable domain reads DTGVSQNPRHKITKRGQNVTFRCDPISEHNRLYWYRQTLGQGPEFLTYFQNEAQLEKSRLLSDRFSAERPKGSFSTLEIQRTEQGDSAMYLCASSFSESSYNEQFFGPGTRLTVL.

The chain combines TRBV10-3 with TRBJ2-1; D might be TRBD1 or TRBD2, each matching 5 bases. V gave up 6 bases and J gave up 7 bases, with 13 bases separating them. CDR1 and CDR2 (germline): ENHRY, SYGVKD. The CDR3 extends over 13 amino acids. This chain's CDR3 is CAIRGVHHNEQFF. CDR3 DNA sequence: TGTGCCATCAGGGGGGTCCATCATAATGAGCAGTTCTTC.

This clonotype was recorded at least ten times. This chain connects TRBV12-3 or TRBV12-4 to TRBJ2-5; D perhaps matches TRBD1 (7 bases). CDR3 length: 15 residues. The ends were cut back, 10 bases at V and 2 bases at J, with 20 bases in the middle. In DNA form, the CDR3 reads TGTGCCACCTCGAGGAGGGGGCCGGAACAAGAGACCCAGTACTTC. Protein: CATSRRGPEQETQYF.

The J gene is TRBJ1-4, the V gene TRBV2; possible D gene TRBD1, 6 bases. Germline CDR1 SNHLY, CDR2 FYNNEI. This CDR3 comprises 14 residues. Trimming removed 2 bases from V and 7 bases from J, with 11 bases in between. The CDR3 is CASSESRGGEKLFF. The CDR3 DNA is TGTGCCAGCAGTGAATCCAGGGGAGGTGAAAAACTGTTTTTT.

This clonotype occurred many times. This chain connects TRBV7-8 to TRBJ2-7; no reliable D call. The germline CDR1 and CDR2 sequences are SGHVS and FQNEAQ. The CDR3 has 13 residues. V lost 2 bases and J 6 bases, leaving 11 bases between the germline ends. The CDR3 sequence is CASSLMGTVEQYF. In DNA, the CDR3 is TGTGCCAGCAGCTTAATGGGAACCGTCGAGCAGTACTTC.

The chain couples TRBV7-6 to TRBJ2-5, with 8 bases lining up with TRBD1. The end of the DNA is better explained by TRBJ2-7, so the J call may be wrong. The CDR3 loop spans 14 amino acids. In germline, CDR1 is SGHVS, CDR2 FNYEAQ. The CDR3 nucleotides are TGTGCCAGCAGTTTGGATGACAGGGGATACGAGCAGTACTTC. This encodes CASSLDDRGYEQYF.

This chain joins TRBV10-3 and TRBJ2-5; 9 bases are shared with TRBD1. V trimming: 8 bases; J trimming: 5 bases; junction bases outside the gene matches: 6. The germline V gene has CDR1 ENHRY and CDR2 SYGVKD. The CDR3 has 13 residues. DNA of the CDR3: TGTGCCATCGGGGACAGGGCGGAGGAGACCCAGTACTTC. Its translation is CAIGDRAEETQYF.

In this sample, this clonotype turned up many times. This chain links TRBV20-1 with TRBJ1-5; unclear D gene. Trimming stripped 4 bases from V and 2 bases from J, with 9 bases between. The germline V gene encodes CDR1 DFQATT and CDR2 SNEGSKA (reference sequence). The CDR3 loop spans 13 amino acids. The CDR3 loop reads CSAKAGGNQPQHF. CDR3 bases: TGCAGTGCTAAGGCCGGGGGCAATCAGCCCCAGCATTTT.

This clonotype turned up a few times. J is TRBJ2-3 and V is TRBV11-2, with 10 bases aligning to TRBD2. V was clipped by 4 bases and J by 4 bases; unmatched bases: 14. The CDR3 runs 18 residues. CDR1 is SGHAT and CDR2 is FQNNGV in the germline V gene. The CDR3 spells CASSYVGLAGVLPDTQYF. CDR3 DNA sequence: TGTGCCAGCAGCTACGTGGGGCTAGCGGGAGTTCTCCCAGATACGCAGTATTTT.

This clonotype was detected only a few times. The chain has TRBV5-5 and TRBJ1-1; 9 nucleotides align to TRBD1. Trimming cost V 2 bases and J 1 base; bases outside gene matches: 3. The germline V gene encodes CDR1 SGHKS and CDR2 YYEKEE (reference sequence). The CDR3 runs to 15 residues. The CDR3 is CASSFTGGENTEAFF. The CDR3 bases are TGTGCCAGCAGCTTTACAGGGGGCGAGAACACTGAAGCTTTCTTT.

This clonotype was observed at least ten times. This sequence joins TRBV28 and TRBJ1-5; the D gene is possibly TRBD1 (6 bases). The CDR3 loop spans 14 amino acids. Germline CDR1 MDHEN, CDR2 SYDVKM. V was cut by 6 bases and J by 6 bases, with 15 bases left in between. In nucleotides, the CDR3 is TGTGCCAGCAGGGATACAGGGTTGGGTCAGCCCCAGCATTTT. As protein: CASRDTGLGQPQHF.

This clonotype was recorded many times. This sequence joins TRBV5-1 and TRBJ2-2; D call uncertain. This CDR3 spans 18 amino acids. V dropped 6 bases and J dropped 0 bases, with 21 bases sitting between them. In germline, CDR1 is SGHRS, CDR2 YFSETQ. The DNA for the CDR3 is TGCGCCAGCACCCATAGTTCCTACCCACCCGCGAACACCGGGGAGCTGTTTTTT. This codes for CASTHSSYPPANTGELFF.

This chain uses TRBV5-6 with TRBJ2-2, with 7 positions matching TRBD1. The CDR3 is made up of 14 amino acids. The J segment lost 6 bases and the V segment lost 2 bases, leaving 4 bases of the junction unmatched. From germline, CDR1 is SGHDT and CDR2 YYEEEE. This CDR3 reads CASSLEQGPGELFF. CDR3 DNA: TGTGCCAGCAGCTTAGAACAGGGGCCCGGGGAGCTGTTTTTT.

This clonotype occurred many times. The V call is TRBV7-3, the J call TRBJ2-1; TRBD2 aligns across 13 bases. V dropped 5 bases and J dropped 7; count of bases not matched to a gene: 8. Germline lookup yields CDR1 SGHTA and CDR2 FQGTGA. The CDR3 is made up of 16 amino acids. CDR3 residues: CASSTWTSGSTNEQFF. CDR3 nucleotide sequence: TGTGCCAGCAGCACCTGGACTAGCGGGAGTACGAATGAGCAGTTCTTC.

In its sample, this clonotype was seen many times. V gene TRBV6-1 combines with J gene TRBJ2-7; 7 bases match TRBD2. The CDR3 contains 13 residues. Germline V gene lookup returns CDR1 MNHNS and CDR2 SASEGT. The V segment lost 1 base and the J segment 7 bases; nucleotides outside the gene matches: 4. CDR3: CASSEGERGEQYF. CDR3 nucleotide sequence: TGTGCCAGCAGTGAAGGTGAGCGGGGAGAGCAGTACTTC.

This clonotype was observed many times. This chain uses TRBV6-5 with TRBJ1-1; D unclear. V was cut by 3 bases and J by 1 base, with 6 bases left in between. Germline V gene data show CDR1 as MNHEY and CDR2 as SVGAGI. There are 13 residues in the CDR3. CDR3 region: CASSYESNTEAFF. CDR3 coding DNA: TGTGCCAGCAGTTATGAGTCGAACACTGAAGCTTTCTTT.

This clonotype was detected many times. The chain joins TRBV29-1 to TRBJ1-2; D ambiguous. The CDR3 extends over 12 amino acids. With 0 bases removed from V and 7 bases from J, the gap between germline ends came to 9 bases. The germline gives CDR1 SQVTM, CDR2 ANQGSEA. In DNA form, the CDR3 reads TGCAGCGTTGAAGATAATTCGGTTGGCTACACCTTC. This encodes CSVEDNSVGYTF.

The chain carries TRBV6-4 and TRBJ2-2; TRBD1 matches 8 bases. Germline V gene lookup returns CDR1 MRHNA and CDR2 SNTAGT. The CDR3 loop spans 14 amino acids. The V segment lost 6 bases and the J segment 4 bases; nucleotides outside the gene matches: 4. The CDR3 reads CASRTGALTGELFF. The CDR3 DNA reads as TGTGCCAGCAGGACAGGGGCGCTCACCGGGGAGCTGTTTTTT.

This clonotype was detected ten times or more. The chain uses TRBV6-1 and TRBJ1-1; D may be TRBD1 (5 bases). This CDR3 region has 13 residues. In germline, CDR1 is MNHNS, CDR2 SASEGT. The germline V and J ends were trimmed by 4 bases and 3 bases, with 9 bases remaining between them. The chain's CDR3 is CASSVGTHTEAFF. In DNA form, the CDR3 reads TGTGCCAGCAGTGTGGGGACCCACACTGAAGCTTTCTTT.